The entry below describes one T cell receptor (beta chain). The data derive from a study of blood T cell repertoires in COVID-19. Method: immunoSEQ multiplex PCR; TCRdb's copy keeps in-frame clones and lacks some. The sample includes more than 250,000 clones, 85% to 90% of them seen just once. CDR3 length: 16 amino acids. J lost 6 bases, V lost 1 base, and 7 bases had no gene match. Germline lookup yields CDR1 SGHDT and CDR2 YYEEEE. The rearrangement uses TRBV5-6 and TRBJ2-1; 10 bases match TRBD2. The receptor was derived from a man between 18 and 29 years old with active or convalescent COVID-19. Sample: peripheral blood. DNA of the CDR3: TGTGCCAGCAGCTTGCCCGGACTAGCGGAGGCCAATGAGCAGTTCTTC. Its translation is CASSLPGLAEANEQFF.